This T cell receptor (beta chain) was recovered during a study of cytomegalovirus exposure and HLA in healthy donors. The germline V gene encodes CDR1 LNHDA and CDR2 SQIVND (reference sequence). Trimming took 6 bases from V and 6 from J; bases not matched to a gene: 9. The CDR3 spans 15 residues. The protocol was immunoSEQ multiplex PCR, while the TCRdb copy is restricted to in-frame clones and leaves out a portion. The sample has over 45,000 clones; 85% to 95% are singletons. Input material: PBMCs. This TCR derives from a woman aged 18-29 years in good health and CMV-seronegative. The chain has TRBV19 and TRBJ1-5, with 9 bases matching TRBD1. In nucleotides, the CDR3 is TGTGCCAGTAGGACTTGGACAGGGGATAGTCAGCCCCAGCATTTT. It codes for CASRTWTGDSQPQHF.